The 26 T cell receptor beta chains presented below share a single source sample, sequenced in a study of T cell responses to AZD1222 COVID-19 vaccine. The data were produced by immunoSEQ multiplex PCR, yet TCRdb's version contains in-frame clones alone and is incomplete. The sample includes some 130,000 clones, roughly 90% of them seen just once. The sequences come from peripheral blood, collected on day 0 of AZD1222 vaccination. The receptors stem from an adult in good health.

V is TRBV6-5 and J is TRBJ1-2; unclear D gene. The CDR3 runs to 15 residues. V shed 0 bases and J shed 8 bases, with 16 bases lying between them. CDR1 MNHEY and CDR2 SVGAGI come from the germline V gene. The CDR3 DNA reads TGTGCCAGCAGTTACTCGGCGATCCAGACGGGAGGCTACACCTTC. Residues: CASSYSAIQTGGYTF.

This clone is a singleton in its sample. The gene calls are TRBV5-1 and TRBJ1-1; D gene ambiguous. This CDR3 has 14 amino acids. Germline CDR1 SGHRS, CDR2 YFSETQ. V was clipped by 0 bases and J by 3 bases, with 9 bases between them. The CDR3 reads CASSLASEDTEAFF. Here the CDR3 DNA reads TGCGCCAGCAGCTTGGCGTCAGAGGACACTGAAGCTTTCTTT.

The chain employs TRBV6-5 and TRBJ1-2, with a weak D call TRBD1 (5 bases). The V end was cut by 8 bases, the J end by 1 base, with 14 bases between. This CDR3 comprises 14 residues. From germline, CDR1 is MNHEY and CDR2 SVGAGI. CDR3 loop: CASGRSDSNYGYTF. The CDR3 region has the DNA TGTGCCAGCGGACGAAGTGACAGTAACTATGGCTACACCTTC.

V is TRBV30 and J is TRBJ1-6; D might be TRBD1 (5 bases). The germline V and J ends were trimmed by 2 bases and 7 bases, with 12 bases remaining between them. The CDR3 is 14 residues long. The V gene's germline CDR1 is GTSNPN and CDR2 SVGIG (reference sequence). The CDR3 here is CAWSTFGGNSPLHF. The CDR3 nucleotides are TGTGCCTGGAGTACGTTCGGGGGAAATTCACCCCTCCACTTT.

The V gene is TRBV3-1 (or the pseudogene TRBV3-2), the J gene TRBJ2-5; TRBD2 is a possible D gene (6 bases). There are 15 residues in the CDR3. Trimming pared 2 bases from V and 4 bases from J, leaving 14 bases between. Germline V CDR1 and CDR2: LGHDT, YNNKEL (reference sequence). The CDR3 sequence: CASSQQTIGGETQYF. The CDR3 DNA follows: TGTGCCAGCAGCCAACAAACCATCGGGGGAGAGACCCAGTACTTC.

This clone was recorded once. The chain combines TRBV18 with TRBJ1-2; no definite D call. CDR1 KGHSH and CDR2 LQKENI come from the germline V gene. The CDR3 has 13 amino acids. Trimming cost V 4 bases and J 0 bases, with 6 bases left between them. The CDR3, as DNA: TGTGCCAGCTCACTCACACCTAACTATGGCTACACCTTC. It specifies CASSLTPNYGYTF.

V gene TRBV2 combines with J gene TRBJ1-1, with D maybe TRBD1 (5 bases). The CDR3 totals 13 residues. With 10 bases removed from V and 1 base from J, the gap between germline ends came to 13 bases. The V gene's germline CDR1 is SNHLY and CDR2 FYNNEI. The CDR3 sequence is CATQGPPNTEAFF. CDR3 nucleotides: TGTGCCACCCAGGGACCGCCGAACACTGAAGCTTTCTTT.

The chain links TRBV7-9 to TRBJ2-3; TRBD2 matches at 10 bases. Trimming took 6 bases from V and 5 from J; bases not matched to a gene: 8. This CDR3 comprises 15 residues. The V gene's germline CDR1 is SEHNR and CDR2 FQNEAQ (reference sequence). The CDR3 sequence: CASRSSGGAKDTQYF. For the CDR3, the DNA is TGTGCCAGCAGGTCAAGCGGGGGGGCCAAAGATACGCAGTATTTT.

This chain uses TRBV5-1 with TRBJ1-1; D is possibly TRBD1 (5 bases). The V gene lost 4 bases and the J gene lost 2 bases, with 15 bases spanning the gap. CDR3 length: 15 amino acids. Germline V gene lookup returns CDR1 SGHRS and CDR2 YFSETQ. CDR3 amino acids: CASSNQRTGNTEAFF. DNA of the CDR3: TGCGCCAGCAGCAACCAACGTACAGGAAACACTGAAGCTTTCTTT. The full variable domain, with the rest looked up from reference TRBV5-1 and TRBJ1-1, is KAGVTQTPRYLIKTRGQQVTLSCSPISGHRSVSWYQQTPGQGLQFLFEYFSETQRNKGNFPGRFSGRQFSNSRSEMNVSTLELGDSALYLCASSNQRTGNTEAFFGQGTRLTVV.

The chain links TRBV21-1 to TRBJ1-6. TRBV21-1 is a documented pseudogene. The CDR3 runs to 13 residues. CDR3 region: CATYPIGNSPLHF. Written as DNA, the CDR3 is TGTGCCACTTACCCTATTGGAAATTCACCCCTCCACTTT.

The chain couples TRBV30 to TRBJ1-5; D is undetermined. The CDR3 has 14 residues. The V end lost 1 base, the J end lost 8 bases, and 15 bases lay between the germline ends. Germline CDR1 and CDR2: GTSNPN and SVGIG (reference sequence). The CDR3 sequence: CAWSASGPFKPQHF. In DNA form, the CDR3 reads TGTGCCTGGAGTGCCTCTGGACCCTTTAAGCCCCAGCATTTT.

Only one count was recorded for this clone. This rearrangement joins TRBV6-5 to TRBJ1-5, with D uncertain. This CDR3 is 13 amino acids long. Trimming shortened V by 8 bases and J by 0 bases, and 8 bases separated the two germline ends. Germline assignment: CDR1 MNHEY and CDR2 SVGAGI. The CDR3 DNA sequence: TGTGCCAGCTTGCGGGCTAGCAATCAGCCCCAGCATTTT. This sequence encodes CASLRASNQPQHF.

The rearrangement links TRBV14 to TRBJ1-2; no clear D. There are 11 residues in the CDR3. Trimming pared 4 bases from V and 5 bases from J, leaving 5 bases between. The germline V gene has CDR1 SGHDN and CDR2 FVKESK. The CDR3 DNA is TGTGCCAGCAGCCCTGGTTATGGCTACACCTTC. As protein: CASSPGYGYTF.

This clone was observed once. The chain carries TRBV2 and TRBJ1-5; no clear D gene. The germline V and J ends were trimmed by 6 bases and 6 bases, with 15 bases remaining between them. The CDR3 totals 14 residues. CDR1 is SNHLY, CDR2 FYNNEI, per germline. CDR3 region: CASSPDGSGQPQHF. CDR3 nucleotides: TGTGCCAGCAGCCCGGACGGTTCTGGTCAGCCCCAGCATTTT.

V is TRBV4-1 and J is TRBJ2-7, with D uncertain. The CDR3 has 17 amino acids. The germline V gene has CDR1 MGHRA and CDR2 YSYEKL. V was trimmed by 1 base and J by 1 base, leaving 17 bases between them. CDR3 sequence reads: CASSQGEQTVASYEQYF. CDR3 bases: TGCGCCAGCAGCCAAGGTGAACAGACCGTGGCTTCCTACGAGCAGTACTTC.

The V call is TRBV12-3 or TRBV12-4, the J call TRBJ1-1; no firm D call. CDR3 size: 11 residues. V was shortened by 3 bases and J by 7 bases, with 6 bases between the two germline ends. CDR3 region: CASSFGSEAFF. The CDR3 nucleotides are TGTGCCAGCAGTTTTGGCAGTGAAGCTTTCTTT.

This clone showed up just once. CDR3: CASSSVGVGVKETQYF. CDR3 nucleotides: TGTGCCAGCAGCTCAGTTGGGGTTGGGGTTAAAGAGACCCAGTACTTC. The rearrangement uses TRBV7-2 and TRBJ2-5; D not resolved. The germline V gene has CDR1 SGHTA and CDR2 FQGNSA. The CDR3 has 16 residues. The ends were cut back, 4 bases at V and 3 bases at J, with 18 bases in the middle.

This rearrangement joins TRBV5-6 to TRBJ2-5, with D unresolved. The CDR3 consists of 13 residues. Germline V gene sequence: CDR1 SGHDT, CDR2 YYEEEE. V lost 0 bases, J lost 5 bases, and 8 bases lay in between. DNA of the CDR3: TGTGCCAGCAGCTTGGACAGACTCGAGACCCAGTACTTC. It specifies CASSLDRLETQYF.

The J gene is TRBJ2-2, the V gene TRBV6-4; the D is unclear. The CDR3 loop spans 11 amino acids. Per the germline V gene, CDR1 is MRHNA and CDR2 is SNTAGT. V was shortened by 8 bases and J by 2 bases, with 3 bases between the two germline ends. CDR3 coding DNA: TGTGCCAGCGGTAACACCGGGGAGCTGTTTTTT. This translates into CASGNTGELFF.

The chain joins TRBV11-2 to TRBJ2-5; D perhaps matches TRBD2 (7 bases). The germline CDR1 and CDR2 sequences are SGHAT and FQNNGV. Deletions cut 1 base from V and 2 bases from J, with 14 bases between. The CDR3 spans 16 residues. The CDR3, as DNA: TGTGCCAGCAGCTTAGTAACGGGGGGCACGCAAGAGACCCAGTACTTC. Translated: CASSLVTGGTQETQYF. Variable domain in full (rest from reference TRBV11-2 and TRBJ2-5): EAGVAQSPRYKIIEKRQSVAFWCNPISGHATLYWYQQILGQGPKLLIQFQNNGVVDDSQLPKDRFSAERLKGVDSTLKIQPAKLEDSAVYLCASSLVTGGTQETQYFGPGTRLLVL.

This clone was seen only a few times. The chain recombines TRBV10-3 with TRBJ1-6; no firm D call. CDR1 is ENHRY and CDR2 is SYGVKD in the germline V gene. This CDR3 contains 14 residues. V was cut by 8 bases and J by 5 bases, with 13 bases left in between. The CDR3 is CAISPAENNSPLHF. The CDR3, as DNA: TGTGCCATCTCCCCGGCGGAGAATAATTCACCCCTCCACTTT.

V gene TRBV12-3 or TRBV12-4 combines with J gene TRBJ1-2; tentative D call: TRBD1 (5 bases). The CDR3 contains 11 residues. V lost 11 bases and J 4 bases, leaving 11 bases between the germline ends. CDR3 DNA: TGTGCCGTCAGGGTCTCCTATGGCTACACCTTC. It is translated as CAVRVSYGYTF.

V and J are TRBV7-9 and TRBJ2-1; D possibly matches TRBD1 or TRBD2 (5 bases each). Germline V lookup: CDR1 SEHNR, CDR2 FQNEAQ (reference sequence). V was shortened by 5 bases and J by 10 bases, with 18 bases between the two germline ends. The length of the CDR3 is 14 residues. CDR3 sequence: CASSDFRDRDEQFF. CDR3 DNA: TGTGCCAGCAGCGACTTTAGGGACCGCGACGAGCAGTTCTTC.

The chain links TRBV5-4 to TRBJ2-3, with D perhaps matching TRBD1 (6 bases). Germline assignment: CDR1 SGHNT and CDR2 YYREEE (reference sequence). This CDR3 spans 14 amino acids. Trimming removed 3 bases from V and 5 bases from J, with 13 bases in between. CDR3 in DNA: TGTGCCAGCAGCTCAGGACAGTCAGGAGATACGCAGTATTTT. It is translated as CASSSGQSGDTQYF. Drawing the rest from reference TRBV5-4 and TRBJ2-3, the complete variable domain is ETGVTQSPTHLIKTRGQQVTLRCSSQSGHNTVSWYQQALGQGPQFIFQYYREEENGRGNFPPRFSGLQFPNYSSELNVNALELDDSALYLCASSSGQSGDTQYFGPGTRLTVL.

The chain carries TRBV20-1 and TRBJ1-2, with 8 positions matching TRBD1. V shed 3 bases, J shed 2 bases, and the junction held 8 bases outside the gene matches. CDR1 is DFQATT, CDR2 SNEGSKA, per germline (reference sequence). This CDR3 is built from 15 residues. The chain's CDR3 is CSASSRRTGNYGYTF. DNA of the CDR3: TGCAGTGCTAGTTCCCGACGGACAGGGAACTATGGCTACACCTTC.

V and J are TRBV5-1 and TRBJ1-1; tentative D call: TRBD1 (5 bases). Trimming removed 6 bases at V and 5 bases at J, with 23 bases between. The CDR3 is 16 residues long. The germline V gene encodes CDR1 SGHRS and CDR2 YFSETQ. This chain's CDR3 is CASTYGAGGGKTEAFF. The CDR3 DNA reads TGCGCCAGCACTTACGGGGCGGGAGGAGGGAAGACTGAAGCTTTCTTT.